This TCR beta chain is drawn from a study of CD8+CD57+ T cells in acquired aplastic anemia. Study-wide background: Isolated CD4+ and CD8+ cells, once sorted, yielded DNA averaging about 3.4 ug.

TCR beta VDJ and CDR3 were profiled, and genomic DNA was the template. TCRdb ran MiXCR on the reads and lists one entry per CDR3 protein. The sample shows 350,000 to 450,000 distinct CDR3 sequences, under 80% of them seen only once. With respect to this clonotype: As yet, its antigen is unknown.

General observations from the study: The number of CD8+ CDR3 sequences shared by patients and controls was twenty-nine.

Specimen: sorted CD4+, CD8+, or CD8+CD57+ T cells (not recorded which) from PBMCs. This TCR was recovered from a human donor in good health, serving as a control.

The CDR3 region has the DNA TGTGCCAGCAAGTCGGAGAGTTCACCCCTCCACTTT. Translating gives CASKSESSPLHF. The chain uses TRBV7-2 and TRBJ1-6; D unclear. Trimming removed 7 bases from V and 9 bases from J, with 10 bases in between. The CDR3 runs to 12 residues. CDR1 is SGHTA and CDR2 is FQGNSA in the germline V gene.